Following are 20 T cell receptor beta chains from one sample sequenced in a study of human T cells and chemical hapten exposure. Time point here: patch test 2, 6 weeks after DPC sensitization. Treatment here: therapeutic diphenylcyclopropenone sensitization with weekly scalp DPC. One entry per CDR3 protein, called by TCRdb with MiXCR from the RACE reads. This sample yields about 350,000 distinct CDR3 sequences, of which about 6% are seen a single time; approximately 5.4% belongs to the top ten. Sequences were derived from whole blood, sampled in connection with sensitization to the hapten diphenylcyclopropenone (DPC). These receptors all stem from a woman under 30 with alopecia areata. Some clones in this sample may be carry-over from other donors' samples.

This clonotype was picked up a small number of times. The chain links TRBV20-1 to TRBJ2-7; 11 bases match TRBD2. The V gene's germline CDR1 is DFQATT and CDR2 SNEGSKA (reference sequence). The junction had 6 bases not matched to a gene; V was cut back by 1 base and J by 4 bases. This CDR3 is built from 15 residues. The CDR3 DNA reads as TGCAGTGCTAGAGTCACTAGCGGGGGCGGTTACGAGCAGTACTTC. Amino acid sequence: CSARVTSGGGYEQYF.

This clonotype has more than one count but fewer than ten. A clone one base away is much larger, so this may be a read error. The V gene is TRBV3-1, the J gene TRBJ1-1, with a possible D match to TRBD1 (5 bases). There are 12 residues in the CDR3. Germline-derived CDR1 and CDR2 are LGHDT and YNNKEL (reference sequence). Trimming left V 7 bases short and J 1 base short, with 7 bases between. The CDR3 protein is CASTTGNTEAFF. CDR3 coding DNA: TGTGCCAGCACTACAGGGAACACTGAAGCTTTCTTT.

Many counts were recorded for this clonotype. The chain recombines TRBV6-1 with TRBJ1-5; D is perhaps TRBD1 (5 bases). The germline V gene has CDR1 MNHNS and CDR2 SASEGT. V dropped 3 bases and J dropped 3 bases, with 12 bases sitting between them. The CDR3 is made up of 15 amino acids. The DNA for the CDR3 is TGTGCCAGCAGTGATTCGGCAGGGTCCAATCAGCCCCAGCATTTT. The encoded protein is CASSDSAGSNQPQHF.

The chain couples TRBV4-3 to TRBJ2-2, with a tentative D call TRBD1 (6 bases). Trimming stripped 5 bases from V and 7 bases from J, with 11 bases between. The CDR3 runs to 13 residues. Germline CDR1 reads LGHNA; CDR2 reads YSLEER. The CDR3 nucleotides are TGCGCCAGCAGCGAACAGGGATACGGGGAGCTGTTTTTT. It encodes CASSEQGYGELFF.

As to this clonotype: A read error may be the cause here, since a much bigger clone is one base away. CDR3 region: CASSRLAGAAETQYF. CDR3 DNA: TGTGCCAGCAGCCGACTAGCGGGGGCGGCAGAGACCCAGTACTTC. The V gene is TRBV3-1, the J gene TRBJ2-5, with 12 bases that match TRBD2. The CDR3 totals 15 residues. J gave up 4 bases and V 4 bases, and 4 bases lay outside the gene matches. Germline lookup yields CDR1 LGHDT and CDR2 YNNKEL (reference sequence).

This clonotype was recorded many times. This chain joins TRBV4-3 and TRBJ1-6; no firm D call. The CDR3 contains 15 residues. Germline lookup yields CDR1 LGHNA and CDR2 YSLEER. The V end lost 1 base, the J end lost 3 bases, and 7 bases lay between the germline ends. As DNA, the CDR3 is TGCGCCAGCAGCCAAGTTGCTGACTATAATTCACCCCTCCACTTT. This sequence encodes CASSQVADYNSPLHF.

The chain recombines TRBV6-2 or TRBV6-3 with TRBJ2-1; D remains ambiguous. Per the germline V gene, CDR1 is MNHEY and CDR2 is SVGEGT. The V gene lost 0 bases and the J gene lost 8 bases, with 17 bases spanning the gap. This CDR3 is built from 16 residues. CDR3 sequence reads: CASSYSLRMAGDEQFF. CDR3 nucleotides: TGTGCCAGCAGTTACTCGCTCCGGATGGCTGGCGATGAGCAGTTCTTC.

This clonotype was observed a handful of times. The CDR3 is CASSLQGALPQHF. The CDR3 DNA is TGCGCCAGCAGCTTACAGGGGGCTCTGCCCCAGCATTTT. V is TRBV5-1 and J is TRBJ1-5; 9 bases map to TRBD1. CDR3 length: 13 amino acids. The germline CDR1 and CDR2 sequences are SGHRS and YFSETQ. Unmatched junction bases numbered 3, after V lost 2 bases and J lost 9 bases.

A few counts support this clonotype. The CDR3 coding sequence is TGTGCCAGCAGTTTTGGCCCGGTAGCCAAAAACATTCAGTACTTC. Translated, it gives CASSFGPVAKNIQYF. The genes are TRBV12-3 or TRBV12-4 and TRBJ2-4; D remains ambiguous. V was pared by 3 bases and J by 0 bases, with 9 bases between. The CDR3 covers 15 residues.

This clonotype was seen only a few times. The chain joins TRBV4-1 to TRBJ2-7; D not resolved. CDR3 length equals 14 residues. Looked up from germline, CDR1 is MGHRA and CDR2 is YSYEKL. V was shortened by 0 bases and J by 2 bases, with 8 bases between the two germline ends. CDR3 residues: CASSQDGQPYEQYF. Written as DNA, the CDR3 is TGCGCCAGCAGCCAAGATGGGCAGCCCTACGAGCAGTACTTC.

This rearrangement joins TRBV7-9 to TRBJ2-1; the D gene is possibly TRBD2 (5 bases). CDR1 SEHNR and CDR2 FQNEAQ come from the germline V gene (reference sequence). V lost 5 bases to trimming and J lost 7 bases, with 18 bases between them. This CDR3 has 15 residues. The CDR3 sequence: CASSDGRTRENEQFF. The CDR3 DNA sequence: TGTGCCAGCAGCGACGGACGTACGAGGGAGAATGAGCAGTTCTTC.

There are many counts of this clonotype. The chain has TRBV12-3 or TRBV12-4 and TRBJ1-1; D perhaps matches TRBD1 (6 bases). V lost 2 bases to trimming and J lost 5 bases, with 12 bases between them. This CDR3 comprises 14 residues. CDR3 amino acids: CASSLKGRGTEAFF. CDR3 in DNA: TGTGCCAGCAGTTTAAAGGGGAGGGGGACTGAAGCTTTCTTT.

The V gene is TRBV7-2, the J gene TRBJ2-5, with TRBD2 matching over 10 bases. The V and J ends lost 3 bases and 3 bases, in that order; junction bases with no gene match: 13. The CDR3 is made up of 18 amino acids. Germline assignment: CDR1 SGHTA and CDR2 FQGNSA. Here the CDR3 reads CASSFQRGGPTGKETQYF. In DNA form, the CDR3 reads TGTGCCAGCAGCTTCCAGCGGGGGGGCCCGACTGGCAAAGAGACCCAGTACTTC.

This clonotype showed up just a few times. The rearrangement joins TRBV7-9 to TRBJ2-3; D is ambiguous. The V and J ends lost 5 bases and 7 bases respectively, with 10 bases between them. There are 12 residues in the CDR3. The germline CDR1 and CDR2 sequences are SEHNR and FQNEAQ (reference sequence). CDR3 sequence (DNA): TGTGCCAGCAGCCCCTTATCTAATACGCAGTATTTT. Translated, it gives CASSPLSNTQYF.

This clonotype was seen at least ten times. The chain has TRBV5-1 and TRBJ1-2, with D possibly being TRBD1 (5 bases). Germline V gene lookup returns CDR1 SGHRS and CDR2 YFSETQ. V lost 5 bases, J lost 7 bases, and 15 bases lay in between. This CDR3 is built from 13 residues. The CDR3 loop is CASRPDTWGGYTF. The CDR3 DNA is TGCGCCAGCAGACCGGACACCTGGGGTGGCTACACCTTC.

This clonotype was counted between two and nine times. The chain employs TRBV11-2 and TRBJ1-3, with 7 bases lining up with TRBD1. Germline assignment: CDR1 SGHAT and CDR2 FQNNGV. V dropped 2 bases and J dropped 8; count of bases not matched to a gene: 6. This CDR3 is built from 14 residues. The CDR3 reads CASSLSVTGDTIYF. In nucleotides, the CDR3 is TGTGCCAGCAGCTTAAGTGTTACAGGGGACACCATATATTTT.

There are many counts of this clonotype. This chain links TRBV5-1 with TRBJ1-3; maybe TRBD1 (6 bases). V was cut by 4 bases and J by 0 bases, with 8 bases left in between. The CDR3 is 14 amino acids. Germline V gene data show CDR1 as SGHRS and CDR2 as YFSETQ. For the CDR3, the DNA is TGCGCCAGCAGCGAGGGGGACTCTGGAAACACCATATATTTT. Its translation is CASSEGDSGNTIYF.

This clonotype came up many times. The V gene is TRBV6-5, the J gene TRBJ1-1; 9 bases align to TRBD1. The V gene end was trimmed by 5 bases and the J gene end by 6 bases; junction bases not matched to a gene: 7. The CDR3 runs to 14 residues. The germline CDR1 and CDR2 sequences are MNHEY and SVGAGI. The CDR3 is CASSVQGAVAEAFF. The CDR3 DNA reads as TGTGCCAGCAGTGTACAGGGGGCGGTGGCTGAAGCTTTCTTT.

This clonotype was observed many times. The chain uses TRBV9 and TRBJ2-2; the D gene is possibly TRBD1 (7 bases). The V and J ends lost 2 bases and 0 bases respectively, with 11 bases between them. Per the germline V gene, CDR1 is SGDLS and CDR2 is YYNGEE. This CDR3 contains 16 residues. As DNA, the CDR3 is TGTGCCAGCAGCGTGGGGGGACAGACGAACACCGGGGAGCTGTTTTTT. Translated: CASSVGGQTNTGELFF.

CDR3 bases: TGTGCCAGCCAGATAGGGACCTATAATTCACCCCTCCACTTT. It encodes CASQIGTYNSPLHF. The chain couples TRBV28 to TRBJ1-6, with unresolved D. Trimming stripped 8 bases from V and 2 bases from J, with 10 bases between. The CDR3 has 14 amino acids. Germline assignment: CDR1 MDHEN and CDR2 SYDVKM.